This T cell receptor beta chain was found in a study of vaccination effects on CD4 cells after COVID-19. Notes on the study in general: There was only 1 of 255 vaccine-induced clones in healthy vaccinees that cross-reacted with common cold coronaviruses. Among infection- and vaccine-induced clones, marked clonal contraction occurred late after vaccination.

Germline V gene sequence: CDR1 MNHNS, CDR2 SASEGT. Trimming took 2 bases from V and 7 from J, leaving 9 bases between them. The length of the CDR3 is 13 residues. As regards this clone: What it binds is unknown.

Libraries were prepared by immunoSEQ multiplex PCR; TCRdb keeps only in-frame clonotypes and omits some of them. The sample yields nearly 35,000 clones, less than 80% seen once. Antigen-specific CD4+ T cells were expanded (with viral peptide pools) by the ViraFEST assay ahead of sequencing. It was after around eleven days of culture that CD4+ T cells were isolated. All vaccine recipients tested negative for nucleocapsid antibodies and had never contracted SARS-CoV-2 infection. A density of approximately 2.2 million PBMC per well was used; these cells were cultured with around 10 IU/ml IL-2 and about 9.4 ug/ml peptides.

This sample comprised CD4+ T cells from PBMCs cultured with HCoV-OC43 spike peptides, obtained before COVID-19 vaccination. Subset defined: HCoV-OC43 spike overlapping peptide pool stimulation. The TCR sequence derives from a human donor who received a COVID-19 vaccine. The chain couples TRBV6-1 to TRBJ1-5; D is unclear. CDR3 residues: CASSEREIQPQHF. For the CDR3, the DNA is TGTGCCAGCAGTGAAAGAGAGATCCAGCCCCAGCATTTT.